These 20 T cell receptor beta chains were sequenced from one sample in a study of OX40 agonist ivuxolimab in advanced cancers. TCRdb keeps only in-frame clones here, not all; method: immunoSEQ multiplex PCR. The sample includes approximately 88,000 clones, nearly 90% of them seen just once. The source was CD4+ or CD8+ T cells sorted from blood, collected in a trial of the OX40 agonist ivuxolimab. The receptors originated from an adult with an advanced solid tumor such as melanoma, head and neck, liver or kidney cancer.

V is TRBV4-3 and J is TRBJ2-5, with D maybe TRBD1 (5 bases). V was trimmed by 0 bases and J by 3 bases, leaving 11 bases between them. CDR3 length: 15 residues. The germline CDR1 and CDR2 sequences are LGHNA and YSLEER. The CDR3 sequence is CASSQESGSEETQYF. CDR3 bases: TGCGCCAGCAGCCAAGAGTCAGGGTCAGAAGAGACCCAGTACTTC.

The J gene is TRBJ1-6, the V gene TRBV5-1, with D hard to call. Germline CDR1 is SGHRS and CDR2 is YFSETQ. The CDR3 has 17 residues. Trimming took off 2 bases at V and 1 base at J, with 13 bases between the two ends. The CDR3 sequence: CASSLQPPGSYNSPLHF. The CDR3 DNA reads TGCGCCAGCAGCTTACAACCGCCGGGGTCCTATAATTCACCCCTCCACTTT.

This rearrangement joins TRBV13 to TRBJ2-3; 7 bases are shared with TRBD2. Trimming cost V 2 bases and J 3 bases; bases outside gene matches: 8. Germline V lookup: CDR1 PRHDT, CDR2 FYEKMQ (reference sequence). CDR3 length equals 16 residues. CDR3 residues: CASSLKAGVGTDTQYF. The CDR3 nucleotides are TGTGCCAGCAGCTTAAAGGCGGGAGTTGGGACAGATACGCAGTATTTT.

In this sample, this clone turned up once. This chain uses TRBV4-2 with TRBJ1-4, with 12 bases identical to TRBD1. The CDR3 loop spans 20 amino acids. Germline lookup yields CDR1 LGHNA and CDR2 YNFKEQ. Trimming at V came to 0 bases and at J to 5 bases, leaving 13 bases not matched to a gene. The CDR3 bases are TGTGCCAGCAGCCAAGATCCCCCGGGGGGACAGGGGGCGCGAAATGAAAAACTGTTTTTT. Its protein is CASSQDPPGGQGARNEKLFF.

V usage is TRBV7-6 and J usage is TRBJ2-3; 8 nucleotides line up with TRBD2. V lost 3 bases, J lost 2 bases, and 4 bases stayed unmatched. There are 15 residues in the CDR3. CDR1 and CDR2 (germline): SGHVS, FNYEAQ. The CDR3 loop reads CASSLGGGTTDTQYF. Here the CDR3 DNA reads TGTGCCAGCAGCTTGGGCGGGGGGACCACAGATACGCAGTATTTT.

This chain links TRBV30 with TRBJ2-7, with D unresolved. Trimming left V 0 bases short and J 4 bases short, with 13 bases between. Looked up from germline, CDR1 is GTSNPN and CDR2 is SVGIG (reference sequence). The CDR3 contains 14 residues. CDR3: CAWSVRIDGYEQYF. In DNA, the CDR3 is TGTGCCTGGAGTGTACGGATTGACGGGTACGAGCAGTACTTC.

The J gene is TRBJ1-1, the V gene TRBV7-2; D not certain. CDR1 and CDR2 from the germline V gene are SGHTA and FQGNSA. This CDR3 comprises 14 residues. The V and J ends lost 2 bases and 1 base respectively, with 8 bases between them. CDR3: CASSLSQTNTEAFF. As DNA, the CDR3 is TGTGCCAGCAGCTTATCCCAAACGAACACTGAAGCTTTCTTT.

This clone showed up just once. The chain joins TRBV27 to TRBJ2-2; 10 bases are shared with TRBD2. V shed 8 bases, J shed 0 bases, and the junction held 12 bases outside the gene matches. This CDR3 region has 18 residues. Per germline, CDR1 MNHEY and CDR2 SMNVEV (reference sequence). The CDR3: CASRSTSGPFSNTGELFF. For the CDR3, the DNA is TGTGCCAGCCGATCGACTAGCGGGCCTTTCTCGAACACCGGGGAGCTGTTTTTT.

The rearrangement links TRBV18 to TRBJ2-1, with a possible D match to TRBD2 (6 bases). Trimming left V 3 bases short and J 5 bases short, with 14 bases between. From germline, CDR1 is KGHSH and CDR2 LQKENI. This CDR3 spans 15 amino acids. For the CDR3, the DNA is TGTGCCAGCTCACCTTTTAGCGGAGTGAACAATGAGCAGTTCTTC. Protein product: CASSPFSGVNNEQFF.

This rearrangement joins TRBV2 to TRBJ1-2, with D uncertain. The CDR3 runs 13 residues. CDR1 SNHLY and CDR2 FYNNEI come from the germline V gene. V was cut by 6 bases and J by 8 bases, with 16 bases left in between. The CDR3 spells CASSLGSTIGYTF. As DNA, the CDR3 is TGTGCCAGCAGCTTGGGGAGCACCATAGGCTACACCTTC.

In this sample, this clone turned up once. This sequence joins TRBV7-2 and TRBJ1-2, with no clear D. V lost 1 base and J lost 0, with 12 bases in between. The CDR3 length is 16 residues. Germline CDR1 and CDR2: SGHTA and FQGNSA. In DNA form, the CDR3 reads TGTGCCAGCAGCTTAGGTGGTGGGAACTCTAACTATGGCTACACCTTC. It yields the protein CASSLGGGNSNYGYTF.

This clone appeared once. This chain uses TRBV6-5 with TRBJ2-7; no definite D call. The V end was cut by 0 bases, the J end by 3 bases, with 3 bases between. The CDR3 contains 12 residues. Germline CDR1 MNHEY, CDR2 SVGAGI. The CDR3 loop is CASSYSYYEQYF. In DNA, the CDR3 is TGTGCCAGCAGTTACTCCTACTACGAGCAGTACTTC.

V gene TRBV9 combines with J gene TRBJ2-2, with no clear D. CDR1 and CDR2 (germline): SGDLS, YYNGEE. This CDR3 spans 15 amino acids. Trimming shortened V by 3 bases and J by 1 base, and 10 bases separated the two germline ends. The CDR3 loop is CASSATPQNTGELFF. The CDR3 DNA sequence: TGTGCCAGCAGCGCGACACCGCAGAACACCGGGGAGCTGTTTTTT.

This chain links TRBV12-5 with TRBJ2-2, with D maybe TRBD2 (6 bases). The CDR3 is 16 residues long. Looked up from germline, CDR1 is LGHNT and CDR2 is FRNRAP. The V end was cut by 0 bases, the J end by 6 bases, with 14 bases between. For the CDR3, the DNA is TGTGCTAGTGGTTTGGTACTTGGGGGGTTCGCCGGGGAGCTGTTTTTT. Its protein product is CASGLVLGGFAGELFF.

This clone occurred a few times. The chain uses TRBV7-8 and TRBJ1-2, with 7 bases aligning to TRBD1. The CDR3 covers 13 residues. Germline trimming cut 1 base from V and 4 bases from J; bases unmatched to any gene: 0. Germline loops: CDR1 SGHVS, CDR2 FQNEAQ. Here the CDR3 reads CASSLGQGYGYTF. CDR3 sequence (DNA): TGTGCCAGCAGCTTAGGACAGGGCTATGGCTACACCTTC.

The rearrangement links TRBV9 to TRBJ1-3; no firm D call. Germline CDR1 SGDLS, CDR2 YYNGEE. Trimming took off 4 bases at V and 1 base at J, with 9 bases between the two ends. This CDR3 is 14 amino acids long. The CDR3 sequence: CASSLRKSGNTIYF. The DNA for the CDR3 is TGTGCCAGCAGCCTACGGAAGTCTGGAAACACCATATATTTT.

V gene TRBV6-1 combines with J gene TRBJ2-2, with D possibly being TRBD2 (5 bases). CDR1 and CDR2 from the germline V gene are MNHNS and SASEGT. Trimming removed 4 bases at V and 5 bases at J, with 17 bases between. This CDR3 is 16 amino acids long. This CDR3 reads CASSVVEEVKTGELFF. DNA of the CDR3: TGTGCCAGCAGTGTGGTGGAGGAGGTTAAGACCGGGGAGCTGTTTTTT.

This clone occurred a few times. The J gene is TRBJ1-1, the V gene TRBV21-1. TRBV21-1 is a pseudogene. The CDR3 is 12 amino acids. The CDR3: CALRWGDTEAFF. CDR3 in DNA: TGTGCCCTCCGCTGGGGGGACACTGAAGCTTTCTTT.

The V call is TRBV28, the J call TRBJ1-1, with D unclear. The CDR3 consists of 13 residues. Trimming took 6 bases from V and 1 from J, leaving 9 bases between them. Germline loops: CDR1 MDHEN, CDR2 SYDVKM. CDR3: CASRGGANTEAFF. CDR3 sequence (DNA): TGTGCCAGCAGGGGTGGTGCGAACACTGAAGCTTTCTTT.

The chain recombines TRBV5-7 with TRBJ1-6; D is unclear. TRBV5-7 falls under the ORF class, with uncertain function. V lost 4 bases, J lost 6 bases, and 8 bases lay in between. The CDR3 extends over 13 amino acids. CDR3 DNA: TGTGCCAGCAGCCCTGGCTGTAATTCACCCCTCCACTTT. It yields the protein CASSPGCNSPLHF.